The 2 T cell receptor beta chains given below trace back to one sample, sequenced in a study of cytomegalovirus exposure and HLA in healthy donors. Vbeta (60) and Jbeta (13) primers were used in the PCR. Assay used: immunoSEQ multiplex PCR; TCRdb lists only in-frame clones, some missing. Of approximately 130,000 clones in the sample, just under 85% are singletons; the top ten hold under 3%. The specimen sequenced was PBMCs. These TCRs come from a boy younger than 10 in good health and CMV-seronegative.

This clone was observed a handful of times. V is TRBV30 and J is TRBJ2-5; 8 bases are shared with TRBD1. The CDR3 consists of 16 residues. Germline V CDR1 and CDR2: GTSNPN, SVGIG (reference sequence). The ends lost 3 bases at V and 5 bases at J; junction bases unmatched: 14. CDR3 protein: CAWSPSPGGGGETQYF. DNA of the CDR3: TGTGCCTGGAGCCCTTCTCCAGGGGGCGGAGGCGAGACCCAGTACTTC.

The chain carries TRBV9 and TRBJ2-1; D is perhaps TRBD1 (5 bases). The CDR3 is 15 residues long. CDR1 is SGDLS and CDR2 is YYNGEE in the germline V gene. V dropped 0 bases and J dropped 8 bases, with 15 bases sitting between them. The CDR3 nucleotides are TGTGCCAGCAGCGTAGATGGGGCCTCGTCCGATGAGCAGTTCTTC. Translating gives CASSVDGASSDEQFF.